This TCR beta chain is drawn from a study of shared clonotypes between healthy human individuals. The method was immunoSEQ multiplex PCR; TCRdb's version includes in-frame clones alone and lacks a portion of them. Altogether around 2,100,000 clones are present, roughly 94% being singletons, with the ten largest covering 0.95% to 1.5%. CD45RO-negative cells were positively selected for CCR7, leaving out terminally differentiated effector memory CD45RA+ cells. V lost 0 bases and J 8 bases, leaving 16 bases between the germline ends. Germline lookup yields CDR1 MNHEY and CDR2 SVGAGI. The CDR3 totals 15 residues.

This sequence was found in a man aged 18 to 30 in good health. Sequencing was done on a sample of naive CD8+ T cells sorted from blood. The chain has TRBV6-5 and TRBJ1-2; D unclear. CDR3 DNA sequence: TGTGCCAGCAGTTACTCAGAGGGAACCTTTAGGGGCTACACCTTC. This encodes CASSYSEGTFRGYTF.